The source of this TCR beta chain is a study of T cells in Graves' hyperthyroidism and ophthalmopathy. Whole-study results and caveats: Also found in blood were most expanded thyroid clonotypes above 0.001. Ophthalmopathy, as predicted by the model, came a median about seven months after the prediction.

The V and J ends lost 5 bases and 8 bases, in that order; junction bases with no gene match: 7. CDR1 is SEHNR, CDR2 FQNEAQ, per germline (reference sequence). CDR3 length: 13 amino acids. Thyroid ultrasound, orbital computed tomography, clinical symptoms, and serum thyroxine and TRAb underpinned diagnoses. This clonotype turned up a few times. What it recognizes is unknown. The TCR beta CDR3 regions underwent amplification using RNA transcripts as the source. During a first-round RT-PCR of the TCR CDR3, the HTBI primer set was used. TCRdb independently ran MiXCR on the multiplex PCR reads; one entry per CDR3 protein. This table holds hundreds of thousands of distinct CDR3 sequences, approximately 44% found once.

The source material was peripheral blood or thyroid tissue (not recorded which). The origin of this receptor is a woman aged 18-35 years with Graves' hyperthyroidism. The gene calls are TRBV7-9 and TRBJ1-2; TRBD1 aligns across 8 bases. The CDR3 loop reads CASSPDRVIGYTF. CDR3 DNA: TGTGCCAGCAGCCCGGACAGGGTTATCGGCTACACCTTC.